A selection of T cell receptor beta chains follows, all from one sample in a study of T cells in Graves' hyperthyroidism and ophthalmopathy. MiXCR, applied by TCRdb to the multiplex PCR reads, yields one record per CDR3 protein. The sample gives roughly 700,000 distinct CDR3 sequences, roughly a sixth of which show up once; 15% to 17% is in the top ten. Sample: blood. Source of these receptors: a man in his fifties with Graves' hyperthyroidism. Each CDR3 is given with its conserved first and last residue.

j_gene: TRBJ1-4; v_gene: TRBV2; CDR3aa: CASRVEGTNEKLFF
j_gene: TRBJ2-7; v_gene: TRBV10-3; CDR3aa: CAISDGRGTYEQYF
j_gene: TRBJ2-3; v_gene: TRBV5-1; CDR3aa: CASSSSRQGRSTDTQYF
j_gene: TRBJ1-1; v_gene: TRBV12-3/TRBV12-4; CDR3aa: CASSLRGMNTEAFF
j_gene: TRBJ2-2; v_gene: TRBV28; CDR3aa: CASTAASPGLRIRYTGELFF
j_gene: TRBJ1-2; v_gene: TRBV20-1; CDR3aa: CSAREERVADGYTF
j_gene: TRBJ2-1; v_gene: TRBV10-3; CDR3aa: CAISAFWENEQFF
j_gene: TRBJ2-7; v_gene: TRBV20-1; CDR3aa: CSASPGVTYEQYF
j_gene: TRBJ2-5; v_gene: TRBV3-1; CDR3aa: CASSHPEREETQYF
j_gene: TRBJ2-1; v_gene: TRBV4-1; CDR3aa: CASSQEIPGPGSYNEQFF
j_gene: TRBJ1-5; v_gene: TRBV2; CDR3aa: CASRGRSNQPQHF
j_gene: TRBJ2-1; v_gene: TRBV19; CDR3aa: CASSTGLARRSNEQFF
j_gene: TRBJ1-2; v_gene: TRBV6-1; CDR3aa: CASSGDTNHNYGYTF
j_gene: TRBJ2-3; v_gene: TRBV6-1; CDR3aa: CASSGTQDTQYF
j_gene: TRBJ2-1; v_gene: TRBV28; CDR3aa: CASRTGSLGFNGQFF
j_gene: TRBJ2-2; v_gene: TRBV10-3; CDR3aa: CAISVTGTGELFF
j_gene: TRBJ2-1; v_gene: TRBV10-3; CDR3aa: CAISGGALRQDEQFF
j_gene: TRBJ2-5; v_gene: TRBV28; CDR3aa: CASSSDSSYQETQYF
j_gene: TRBJ2-2; v_gene: TRBV27; CDR3aa: CASSLIAGDAGELFF
j_gene: TRBJ2-2; v_gene: TRBV3-1; CDR3aa: CASSQRTPGELFF
j_gene: TRBJ1-1; v_gene: TRBV5-4; CDR3aa: CASSSTRVMNTEAFF
j_gene: TRBJ1-5; v_gene: TRBV20-1; CDR3aa: CSARETPAGAGNQPQHF
j_gene: TRBJ2-1; v_gene: TRBV14; CDR3aa: CASSPMAGLAGGEQFF
j_gene: TRBJ2-5; v_gene: TRBV2; CDR3aa: CASFYSETQYF
j_gene: TRBJ1-3; v_gene: TRBV19; CDR3aa: CASRTYSGNTIYF
j_gene: TRBJ2-1; v_gene: TRBV10-2; CDR3aa: CASSESSGPSYNEQFF
j_gene: TRBJ2-7; v_gene: TRBV2; CDR3aa: CASRLPGLAGTFENEQYF
j_gene: TRBJ2-1; v_gene: TRBV5-1; CDR3aa: CASSSPGLAGVNEQFF
j_gene: TRBJ1-5; v_gene: TRBV12-3/TRBV12-4; CDR3aa: CASTVRRGDQPQHF
j_gene: TRBJ2-1; v_gene: TRBV6-2/TRBV6-3; CDR3aa: CASRSDEQFF
j_gene: TRBJ1-1; v_gene: TRBV5-8; CDR3aa: CASSLGGGGSTEAFF
j_gene: TRBJ1-1; v_gene: TRBV6-2/TRBV6-3; CDR3aa: CASSYSLEAATEAFF
j_gene: TRBJ2-5; v_gene: TRBV27; CDR3aa: CASSFNLGQGKYF
j_gene: TRBJ2-2; v_gene: TRBV30; CDR3aa: CAWRGQGDTGELFF
j_gene: TRBJ1-2; v_gene: TRBV6-5; CDR3aa: CASSWTDVGYGYTF
j_gene: TRBJ2-3; v_gene: TRBV27; CDR3aa: CASSAPTAHTQYF
j_gene: TRBJ1-4; v_gene: TRBV7-6; CDR3aa: CASSLAGGEGMQLFF
j_gene: TRBJ2-3; v_gene: TRBV20-1; CDR3aa: CSASQGADTQYF
j_gene: TRBJ2-7; v_gene: TRBV15; CDR3aa: CATSRPGQGFNEQYF
j_gene: TRBJ2-7; v_gene: TRBV2; CDR3aa: CASQKGWTSREQYF
j_gene: TRBJ2-5; v_gene: TRBV27; CDR3aa: CASSFGRGRQETQYF
j_gene: TRBJ2-7; v_gene: TRBV6-7; CDR3aa: CASSLTPGTGASEQYF
j_gene: TRBJ2-7; v_gene: TRBV7-7; CDR3aa: CASSLGRGGHNEQYF
j_gene: TRBJ2-3; v_gene: TRBV28; CDR3aa: CASIPGDVVETDTQYF
j_gene: TRBJ1-3; v_gene: TRBV9; CDR3aa: CASSASLDTIYF
j_gene: TRBJ2-1; v_gene: TRBV7-3; CDR3aa: CASSWDRGPRSEQFF
j_gene: TRBJ1-4; v_gene: TRBV7-9; CDR3aa: CASSLGEEKLFF
j_gene: TRBJ1-6; v_gene: TRBV30; CDR3aa: CAWSTATLNNSPLHF
j_gene: TRBJ2-1; v_gene: TRBV28; CDR3aa: CASSPPRAAYNEQFF
j_gene: TRBJ1-5; v_gene: TRBV2; CDR3aa: CASSSAAGPLGPQHF
j_gene: TRBJ2-1; v_gene: TRBV5-1; CDR3aa: CASSPPGWEQFF
j_gene: TRBJ2-7; v_gene: TRBV15; CDR3aa: CATSRDAGTNSYEQYF
j_gene: TRBJ2-7; v_gene: TRBV12-3/TRBV12-4; CDR3aa: CASSTRTSGRAPYEQYF